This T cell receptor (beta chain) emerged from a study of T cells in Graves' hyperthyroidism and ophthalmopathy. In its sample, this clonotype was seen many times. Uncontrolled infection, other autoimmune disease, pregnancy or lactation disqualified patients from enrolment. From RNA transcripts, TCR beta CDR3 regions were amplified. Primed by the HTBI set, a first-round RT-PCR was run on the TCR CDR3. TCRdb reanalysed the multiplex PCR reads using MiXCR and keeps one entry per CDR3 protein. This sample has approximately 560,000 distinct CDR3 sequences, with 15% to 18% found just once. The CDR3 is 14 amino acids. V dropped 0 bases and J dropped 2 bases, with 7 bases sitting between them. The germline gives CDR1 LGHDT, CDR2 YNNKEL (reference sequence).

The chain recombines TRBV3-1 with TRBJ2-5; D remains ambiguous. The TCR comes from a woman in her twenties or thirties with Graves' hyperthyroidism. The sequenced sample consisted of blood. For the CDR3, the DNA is TGTGCCAGCAGCCAAGAAGGCGTTCAAGAGACCCAGTACTTC. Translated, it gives CASSQEGVQETQYF.